These 31 T cell receptor beta chains originate from one sample sequenced in a study of blood T cell repertoires in COVID-19. The table came from immunoSEQ multiplex PCR; TCRdb's copy has only in-frame clones and leaves some out. The top ten clones hold roughly 1.2% of a sample with 270,000 or so clones, approximately 90% of them seen once. Sequencing was done on a sample of PBMCs or T cells enriched from blood (not recorded which). These receptors were obtained from a woman in her forties with acute COVID-19.

The CDR3 sequence: CASSFSGSRSTEAFF. The CDR3 DNA follows: TGCGCCAGCAGCTTTTCTGGGAGCCGGAGCACTGAAGCTTTCTTT. This chain joins TRBV5-1 and TRBJ1-1; no clear D. The germline V and J ends were trimmed by 2 bases and 4 bases, with 15 bases remaining between them. The CDR3 has 15 residues. The germline CDR1 and CDR2 sequences are SGHRS and YFSETQ.

This chain uses TRBV19 with TRBJ2-7; possibly TRBD2 for D (5 bases). This CDR3 spans 16 amino acids. V was shortened by 7 bases and J by 2 bases, with 21 bases between the two germline ends. The germline CDR1 and CDR2 sequences are LNHDA and SQIVND (reference sequence). The CDR3 DNA reads TGTGCCAGTACCCATACCCCGGGGATTAGACCCTACGAGCAGTACTTC. It yields the protein CASTHTPGIRPYEQYF. The full variable domain, its missing parts supplied by reference TRBV19 and TRBJ2-7, is DGGITQSPKYLFRKEGQNVTLSCEQNLNHDAMYWYRQDPGQGLRLIYYSQIVNDFQKGDIAEGYSVSREKKESFPLTVTSAQKNPTAFYLCASTHTPGIRPYEQYFGPGTRLTVT.

The chain couples TRBV3-1 (or the pseudogene TRBV3-2) to TRBJ2-7; D possibly corresponds to TRBD1 (6 bases). The CDR3 has 14 residues. The ends were cut back, 8 bases at V and 6 bases at J, with 20 bases in the middle. Germline lookup yields CDR1 LGHDT and CDR2 YNNKEL (reference sequence). Here the CDR3 DNA reads TGTGCCAGCTCGCAGGGAATACAGGGTTTCGAGCAGTACTTC. As protein: CASSQGIQGFEQYF.

This clone occurred once. The J gene is TRBJ1-4, the V gene TRBV28; no clear D gene. Trimming left V 6 bases short and J 7 bases short, with 6 bases between. The CDR3 sequence is 11 residues long. CDR1 and CDR2 from the germline V gene are MDHEN and SYDVKM. The CDR3 nucleotides are TGTGCCAGCAGCCCGGGTGAAAAACTGTTTTTT. It encodes CASSPGEKLFF. Full variable domain (outside the CDR3, taken from reference TRBV28 and TRBJ1-4): DVKVTQSSRYLVKRTGEKVFLECVQDMDHENMFWYRQDPGLGLRLIYFSYDVKMKEKGDIPEGYSVSREKKERFSLILESASTNQTSMYLCASSPGEKLFFGSGTQLSVL.

The rearrangement uses TRBV24-1 and TRBJ2-5, with D maybe TRBD1 (6 bases). The V gene lost 11 bases and the J gene lost 4 bases, with 13 bases spanning the gap. The CDR3 is made up of 12 amino acids. Germline CDR1 is KGHDR and CDR2 is SFDVKD. CDR3 nucleotides: TGTGCCATAGGACAGAGGCGAGAGACCCAGTACTTC. It codes for CAIGQRRETQYF.

In its sample, this clone was seen once. This rearrangement joins TRBV7-3 to TRBJ1-1, with D unresolved. V shed 3 bases and J shed 5 bases, with 22 bases lying between them. The germline V gene has CDR1 SGHTA and CDR2 FQGTGA. This CDR3 contains 17 residues. The CDR3 DNA reads TGTGCCAGCAGCTTTTTCCCCGTCGGGGAGGGTGATACTGAAGCTTTCTTT. Translation gives CASSFFPVGEGDTEAFF.

The chain links TRBV5-8 to TRBJ1-5, with 11 bases identical to TRBD1. The CDR3 is 15 amino acids. V lost 4 bases, J lost 7 bases, and 7 bases stayed unmatched. Germline V gene sequence: CDR1 SGHTS, CDR2 YDEGEE. The CDR3 nucleotides are TGTGCCAGCAGCACCGGGACAGGGGGGAACCAGCCCCAGCATTTT. Residues: CASSTGTGGNQPQHF.

The CDR3: CASTRQGLDEQYF. For the CDR3, the DNA is TGTGCCAGCACTAGACAGGGATTAGACGAGCAGTACTTC. V is TRBV27 and J is TRBJ2-7; 7 nucleotides align to TRBD1. The V and J ends lost 7 bases and 5 bases, in that order; junction bases with no gene match: 8. Germline values: CDR1 MNHEY, CDR2 SMNVEV (reference sequence). The CDR3 sequence is 13 residues long.

The chain recombines TRBV6-1 with TRBJ2-6, with TRBD1 matching 7 bases. With 4 bases clipped from V and 0 bases from J, the junction kept 6 bases outside the gene matches. The CDR3 sequence is 17 residues long. The germline V gene encodes CDR1 MNHNS and CDR2 SASEGT. The DNA for the CDR3 is TGTGCCAGCAGTGCTGTGACAGGGATCTCTGGGGCCAACGTCCTGACTTTC. It specifies CASSAVTGISGANVLTF.

This clone was observed a single time. V is TRBV5-8 and J is TRBJ2-7; no reliable D call. The CDR3 has 12 amino acids. Germline CDR1 SGHTS, CDR2 YDEGEE. V shed 3 bases and J shed 0 bases, with 4 bases lying between them. The CDR3 nucleotides are TGTGCCAGCAGCTGGAGCTCCTACGAGCAGTACTTC. Translated: CASSWSSYEQYF.

The rearrangement links TRBV5-6 to TRBJ2-1; 7 positions match TRBD1. Germline V CDR1 and CDR2: SGHDT, YYEEEE. The J segment lost 6 bases and the V segment lost 6 bases, leaving 15 bases of the junction unmatched. The CDR3 runs to 16 residues. The chain's CDR3 is CASTRGDRVFINEQFF. The CDR3 coding sequence is TGTGCCAGCACCCGAGGCGACAGGGTATTCATCAATGAGCAGTTCTTC.

The chain carries TRBV6-1 and TRBJ2-1, with D possibly matching TRBD1 (6 bases). The CDR3 covers 13 residues. Germline CDR1 and CDR2: MNHNS and SASEGT. Trimming left V 3 bases short and J 4 bases short, with 7 bases between. DNA of the CDR3: TGTGCCAGCAGTGAGGGGGCTTACAATGAGCAGTTCTTC. Translated, it gives CASSEGAYNEQFF.

The CDR3 region has the DNA TGTGCCAGCAGCGGCACAGGGTTCTATGGCTACACCTTC. This gives the protein CASSGTGFYGYTF. The genes are TRBV7-9 and TRBJ1-2; D might be TRBD1 (6 bases). Germline CDR1 is SEHNR and CDR2 is FQNEAQ (reference sequence). Trimming shortened V by 5 bases and J by 4 bases, and 11 bases separated the two germline ends. The CDR3 runs 13 residues.

The gene calls are TRBV7-8 and TRBJ1-3, with D tentatively TRBD1 (5 bases). From germline, CDR1 is SGHVS and CDR2 FQNEAQ. The CDR3 sequence is 14 residues long. V was trimmed by 5 bases and J by 0 bases, leaving 8 bases between them. CDR3 region: CASSPGGSGNTIYF. The CDR3 region has the DNA TGTGCCAGCAGCCCCGGGGGCTCTGGAAACACCATATATTTT.

This chain connects TRBV28 to TRBJ1-2; perhaps TRBD1 as D (5 bases). This CDR3 contains 18 residues. Per germline, CDR1 MDHEN and CDR2 SYDVKM. Trimming removed 6 bases from V and 3 bases from J, with 26 bases in between. The CDR3 DNA reads as TGTGCCAGCAGGGCCACGGACCCAGGGTCCCCTTACGACTATGGCTACACCTTC. Amino acid sequence: CASRATDPGSPYDYGYTF.

This chain links TRBV2 with TRBJ2-3; a possible D gene is TRBD1 (6 bases). The CDR3 is 14 residues long. In germline, CDR1 is SNHLY, CDR2 FYNNEI. Deletions cut 7 bases from V and 1 base from J, with 12 bases between. CDR3 loop: CASILRTGTDTQYF. In DNA form, the CDR3 reads TGTGCCAGCATCCTTAGGACAGGCACAGATACGCAGTATTTT.

V gene TRBV7-8 combines with J gene TRBJ1-5, with 9 positions matching TRBD1. Looked up from germline, CDR1 is SGHVS and CDR2 is FQNEAQ. The CDR3 runs 17 residues. V lost 1 base, J lost 3 bases, and 7 bases stayed unmatched. The CDR3: CASSLVGGTGNNQPQHF. Written as DNA, the CDR3 is TGTGCCAGCAGCTTAGTGGGAGGGACAGGGAACAATCAGCCCCAGCATTTT.

In this sample, this clone turned up once. The V and J genes are TRBV5-1 and TRBJ1-2, with no clear D. V was clipped by 5 bases and J by 2 bases, with 13 bases between them. Germline lookup yields CDR1 SGHRS and CDR2 YFSETQ. This CDR3 has 14 amino acids. The CDR3 sequence is CASRSASGNYGYTF. The CDR3 region has the DNA TGCGCCAGCAGAAGTGCCTCGGGGAACTATGGCTACACCTTC.

A remark on this clone: Other DNA sequences in this specimen translate into the identical CDR3. The rearrangement uses TRBV11-3 and TRBJ1-1; D is unclear. The CDR3 length is 13 residues. Trimming took off 5 bases at V and 3 bases at J, with 10 bases between the two ends. Germline CDR1 SGHNT, CDR2 YENEEA. In DNA form, the CDR3 reads TGTGCCAGCAGCCCCTCGATAGACACTGAAGCTTTCTTT. Its translation: CASSPSIDTEAFF.

This chain connects TRBV5-6 to TRBJ1-5, with 7 nucleotides matching TRBD1. The CDR3 runs to 13 residues. The ends lost 3 bases at V and 4 bases at J; junction bases unmatched: 1. Germline CDR1 SGHDT, CDR2 YYEEEE. CDR3 DNA: TGTGCCAGCAGCTCAGGGGGGAATCAGCCCCAGCATTTT. This sequence encodes CASSSGGNQPQHF.

This chain connects TRBV7-9 to TRBJ2-1; D is perhaps TRBD2 (5 bases). Germline V gene data show CDR1 as SEHNR and CDR2 as FQNEAQ (reference sequence). Trimming took 6 bases from V and 7 from J, leaving 22 bases between them. This CDR3 is built from 16 residues. CDR3 residues: CASRARLAQQENEQFF. CDR3 DNA sequence: TGTGCCAGCAGGGCGAGGCTAGCCCAACAAGAGAATGAGCAGTTCTTC.

The V gene is TRBV7-9, the J gene TRBJ1-1, with 7 bases aligning to TRBD1. This CDR3 has 13 amino acids. J lost 4 bases, V lost 5 bases, and 4 bases had no gene match. The germline gives CDR1 SEHNR, CDR2 FQNEAQ (reference sequence). CDR3 in DNA: TGTGCCAGCAGCGAAAACAGGGGCACTGAAGCTTTCTTT. It codes for CASSENRGTEAFF.

This rearrangement joins TRBV3-1 (or the pseudogene TRBV3-2) to TRBJ1-1; D unclear. CDR1 LGHDT and CDR2 YNNKEL come from the germline V gene (reference sequence). The CDR3 runs to 13 residues. The germline V and J ends were trimmed by 3 bases and 12 bases, with 17 bases remaining between them. CDR3 DNA: TGTGCCAGCAGCCAGGGAGGGTACGAGGTAACTTTCTTT. Its translation: CASSQGGYEVTFF.

The rearrangement uses TRBV21-1 and TRBJ2-5; TRBD1, the table's D call, lacks a check against the DNA. TRBV21-1 is tagged as a pseudogene. The CDR3 is made up of 14 amino acids. CDR3 amino acids: CASRRFGAKETQYF. CDR3 bases: TGTGCCAGCAGGAGGTTTGGGGCCAAAGAGACCCAGTACTTC.

The gene calls are TRBV7-9 and TRBJ1-2; D remains unclear. The CDR3 consists of 14 residues. Trimming took off 2 bases at V and 7 bases at J, with 14 bases between the two ends. Germline loops: CDR1 SEHNR, CDR2 FQNEAQ (reference sequence). The CDR3 loop is CASSLWRERRGYTF. CDR3 nucleotide sequence: TGTGCCAGCAGCTTATGGCGTGAGCGGCGTGGCTACACCTTC.

The CDR3 DNA reads as TGTGCCAGCAGCCAATACGGGACAGGGAACGAAAAACTGTTTTTT. This sequence encodes CASSQYGTGNEKLFF. The J gene is TRBJ1-4, the V gene TRBV3-1 (or the pseudogene TRBV3-2); TRBD1 aligns across 9 bases. The CDR3 is 15 residues long. The junction had 6 bases not matched to a gene; V was cut back by 2 bases and J by 8 bases. CDR1 LGHDT and CDR2 YNNKEL come from the germline V gene (reference sequence).

The chain employs TRBV7-2 and TRBJ1-1; TRBD1 might be the D (6 bases). V lost 3 bases and J lost 0, with 8 bases in between. This CDR3 has 14 residues. Looked up from germline, CDR1 is SGHTA and CDR2 is FQGNSA. In DNA form, the CDR3 reads TGTGCCAGCAGCTTCGGACAGATGAACACTGAAGCTTTCTTT. Residues: CASSFGQMNTEAFF.

This chain uses TRBV24-1 with TRBJ1-5; 7 bases align to TRBD1. The CDR3 has 14 residues. Losses at the gene ends were 3 bases for V and 5 bases for J; bases not matched to a gene: 3. Germline assignment: CDR1 KGHDR and CDR2 SFDVKD. The CDR3 nucleotides read TGTGCCACCAGTGATGACAGGGAAGATCAGCCCCAGCATTTT. This translates into CATSDDREDQPQHF.

The chain links TRBV28 to TRBJ1-5; maybe TRBD1 (6 bases). Between the trimmed V and J ends, which lost 6 bases and 4 bases, there was a span of 16 bases. CDR3 size: 15 residues. Germline assignment: CDR1 MDHEN and CDR2 SYDVKM. The CDR3 DNA reads as TGTGCCAGCAGCTTAATACAGGGCATAAATCAGCCCCAGCATTTT. Translated, it gives CASSLIQGINQPQHF.

The chain employs TRBV5-5 and TRBJ1-5; 8 nucleotides line up with TRBD1. The germline gives CDR1 SGHKS, CDR2 YYEKEE (reference sequence). The trim removed 0 bases at V and 7 bases at J, leaving 9 bases unmatched. CDR3 length equals 16 residues. Here the CDR3 reads CASSLEDRVVFQPQHF. As DNA, the CDR3 is TGTGCCAGCAGCTTGGAGGACAGGGTGGTTTTCCAGCCCCAGCATTTT. Supplemented by reference TRBV5-5 and TRBJ1-5, the full variable domain reads DAGVTQSPTHLIKTRGQQVTLRCSPISGHKSVSWYQQVLGQGPQFIFQYYEKEERGRGNFPDRFSARQFPNYSSELNVNALLLGDSALYLCASSLEDRVVFQPQHFGDGTRLSIL.

This sequence joins TRBV14 and TRBJ2-7, with 8 positions matching TRBD2. Germline-derived CDR1 and CDR2 are SGHDN and FVKESK. The CDR3 runs to 17 residues. The junction had 10 bases not matched to a gene; V was cut back by 0 bases and J by 3 bases. The CDR3 region is CASSQEFTSGYYYEQYV. CDR3 sequence (DNA): TGTGCCAGCAGCCAAGAATTCACTAGCGGCTACTACTACGAGCAGTACGTC.